This T cell receptor beta chain was sequenced during a study of PD-L1 blockade in urothelial cancer. Study summary: When patients started atezolizumab in about 2014, it was given at 1,200 mg intravenously every 3 weeks. A median of 141,255 T cells was found in the blood samples.

Profiling relied on immunoSEQ multiplex PCR, and the TCRdb table lists in-frame clones only, not all of them. The sample lists about 76,000 clones, roughly 88% occurring once. The CDR3 is 11 residues long. The V segment lost 2 bases and the J segment 11 bases; nucleotides outside the gene matches: 3. Germline-derived CDR1 and CDR2 are MNHEY and SVGAGI. Notes on the study in general: Enhanced expansion of tumor-associated blood clones at 3 weeks characterized durable-benefit patients.

As to time point: pretreatment peripheral blood. Of note for this clone: What it binds is unknown.

This chain links TRBV6-5 with TRBJ2-7; TRBD2 aligns across 7 bases. The sequence came from a man aged 70 or older with urothelial cancer. This specimen was PBMCs, taken around atezolizumab (anti-PD-L1) treatment. CDR3 region: CASSYGGSKYF. The CDR3 coding sequence is TGTGCCAGCAGTTACGGCGGGAGCAAGTACTTC.